The following is a T cell receptor (beta chain) sequence with its context. This CDR3 has 13 residues. Looked up from germline, CDR1 is MNHNY and CDR2 is SVGAGI (reference sequence). V was clipped by 6 bases and J by 5 bases, with 13 bases between them. In the PCR, 60 Vbeta and 13 Jbeta primers were used. Sequenced by immunoSEQ multiplex PCR; TCRdb stores in-frame clones only, minus some. The table records fewer than 250,000 clones, under 85% of them present only once. This sample is drawn from a study of cytomegalovirus exposure and HLA in healthy donors. Sequenced material: PBMCs. The chain couples TRBV6-6 to TRBJ1-1; a possible D gene is TRBD1 (6 bases). The clonotype originates from a woman aged 45-65 years in good health and CMV-seropositive. CDR3 nucleotide sequence: TGTGCCAGCAGAACGATACAGGGAACTGAAGCTTTCTTT. Its translation is CASRTIQGTEAFF.